The present entry profiles one TCR beta chain with its context. As yet, its antigen is unknown. This sample was included in a study of T cell responses to AZD1222 COVID-19 vaccine. Study conclusions and caveats: Per reports, nearly half of all spike-specific TCRs target regions that are unmutated in variants. Among the donors, most were white British and more were female, and clonal diversity was possibly underestimated.

Here immunoSEQ multiplex PCR was the method, and the copy in TCRdb shows in-frame clones only, minus some. The sample includes 90,000 to 95,000 clones, approximately 90% of them seen just once. Trimming cost V 2 bases and J 3 bases, with 14 bases left between them. CDR1 and CDR2 (germline): SGHRS, YFSETQ. CDR3 length equals 15 residues. The chain has TRBV5-1 and TRBJ1-1, with D maybe TRBD1 (5 bases). The source is an adult who received the AZD1222 COVID-19 vaccine. This material consisted of peripheral blood, taken 28 days after the second AZD1222 dose. CDR3 loop: CASSFPQGVDTEAFF. CDR3 nucleotide sequence: TGCGCCAGCAGCTTCCCCCAGGGCGTCGACACTGAAGCTTTCTTT. Full variable domain (remainder filled in from reference TRBV5-1 and TRBJ1-1): KAGVTQTPRYLIKTRGQQVTLSCSPISGHRSVSWYQQTPGQGLQFLFEYFSETQRNKGNFPGRFSGRQFSNSRSEMNVSTLELGDSALYLCASSFPQGVDTEAFFGQGTRLTVV.